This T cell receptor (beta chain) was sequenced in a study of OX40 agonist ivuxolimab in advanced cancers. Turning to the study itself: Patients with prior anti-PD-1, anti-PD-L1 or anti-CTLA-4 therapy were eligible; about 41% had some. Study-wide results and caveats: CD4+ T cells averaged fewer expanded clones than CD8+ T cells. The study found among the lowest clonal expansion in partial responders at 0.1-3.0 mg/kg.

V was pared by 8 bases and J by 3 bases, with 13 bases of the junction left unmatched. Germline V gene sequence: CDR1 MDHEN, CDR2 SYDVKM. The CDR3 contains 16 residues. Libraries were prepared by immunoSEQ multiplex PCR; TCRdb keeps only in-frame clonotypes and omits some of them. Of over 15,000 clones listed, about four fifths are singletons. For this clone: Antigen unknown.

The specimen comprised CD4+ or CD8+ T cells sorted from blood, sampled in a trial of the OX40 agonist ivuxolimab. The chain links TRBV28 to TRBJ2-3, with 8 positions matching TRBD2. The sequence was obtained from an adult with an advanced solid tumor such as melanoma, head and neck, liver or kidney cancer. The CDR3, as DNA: TGTGCCAGCCACCTTGGCTGGGCTAGCGGGACAGATACGCAGTATTTT. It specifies CASHLGWASGTDTQYF.